A selection of T cell receptor beta chains follows, all from one sample in a study of T cells after yellow fever vaccination. One entry per CDR3 protein, called by TCRdb with MiXCR from the 5' RACE reads. There are approximately 550,000 distinct CDR3 sequences in the sample; 15% to 20% occur only once, and roughly 13% lies in the top ten. The input for sequencing was PBMCs, taken 15 days after the yellow fever booster vaccination. These receptors were taken from a man aged 25 to 45 who received the YFV17D yellow fever vaccine. CDR3s include the opening cysteine and the closing phenylalanine or tryptophan. The D gene is left open where the match is weak. For some rows the clone size is stated as once, few or many, or as a class when expanded; others skip it.

j_call clone_size cdr3_length d_call v_call cdr3_nt cdr3_aa
TRBJ2-1 . 15 TRBD2 TRBV5-4 TGTGCCAGCAGGGTAGCTAGCGGTAGTTACAATGAGCAGTTCTTC CASRVASGSYNEQFF
TRBJ1-6 many 15 . TRBV20-1 TGCAGTGCTAGAGATCTAGGGGCTTATAATTCACCCCTCCACTTT CSARDLGAYNSPLHF
TRBJ2-5 . 13 . TRBV4-3 TGCGCCTCCTCCAGGGAGAGGGGGGAGACCCAGTACTTC CASSRERGETQYF
TRBJ2-4 . 13 . TRBV5-1 TGCGCCAGCAGCCGAGAACAGCCTTCCATTCAGTACTTC CASSREQPSIQYF
TRBJ2-7 few 13 TRBD2 TRBV29-1 TGCAGCGCCACTACTAGCGGGGCCTACGAGCAGTACTTC CSATTSGAYEQYF
TRBJ2-2 few 15 . TRBV7-6 TGTGCCAGCAGCTTAGCGGCAGGGAGGACCGGGGAGCTGTTTTTT CASSLAAGRTGELFF
TRBJ2-4 . 14 TRBD1 TRBV13 TGTGCCAGCAGCTTCGGGACAGGGGTTTCCATTCAGTACTTC CASSFGTGVSIQYF
TRBJ2-1 few 15 . TRBV20-1 TGCAGTGCTCCTCTGGGGTCTATCTCCTACAATGAGCAGTTCTTC CSAPLGSISYNEQFF
TRBJ2-1 many 14 TRBD2 TRBV20-1 TGCAGTGCTCGTGGACTAGCGGGAGACCATGAGCAGTTCTTC CSARGLAGDHEQFF
TRBJ2-1 . 16 TRBD2 TRBV9 TGTGCCAGCAGCGTAGGCGGGAGGCGTGGGTACAATGAGCAGTTCTTC CASSVGGRRGYNEQFF